Sequencing of this TCR beta chain was carried out in a study of vaccination and CD4 T cells after COVID-19. Overall study: Overlapping spike peptides of SARS-CoV-2, HCoV-NL63, HCoV-OC43 and HCoV-229E stimulated the cells. Study-wide findings and caveats: The median SARS-CoV-2-reactive clonotype number increased from roughly 21 to 40, without statistical significance.

The germline CDR1 and CDR2 sequences are MNHEY and SMNVEV (reference sequence). The CDR3 has 13 residues. The V gene lost 3 bases and the J gene lost 9 bases, with 12 bases spanning the gap. The treatment denotes: roughly 10-day PBMC culture with coronavirus spike peptide pools or control peptides (ViraFEST assay). The healthy vaccine recipients were free of prior SARS-CoV-2 infection; their nucleocapsid antibodies were negative before and after vaccination. Cultured CD4+ T cells had their DNA profiled by the Oncomine TCR Beta short-read assay. MiXCR was run by TCRdb on the PCR reads, yielding one entry per CDR3 protein. The sample shows roughly 20,000 distinct CDR3 sequences, 80% of them seen only once. Concerning this clonotype itself: Its antigen is currently unknown.

The chain recombines TRBV27 with TRBJ2-1; no reliable D call. The clonotype originates from a human donor who received a COVID-19 vaccine. The specimen comprised CD4+ T cells from blood, cultured in vitro, sampled after SARS-CoV-2 vaccination. CDR3 residues: CASSFDPVGEQFF. The DNA of the CDR3 is TGTGCCAGCAGTTTCGATCCAGTCGGTGAGCAGTTCTTC.